These 29 T cell receptor beta chains were all obtained from the same sample, sequenced in a study of spatial heterogeneity in lung cancer. Stated time point: sample taken at primary tumor resection. The study sequenced unsorted whole RNA from tumor, nontumor lung or frozen PBMC. One entry per CDR3 protein results from TCRdb running MiXCR on the 5' RACE reads. The data hold under 13,000 distinct CDR3 sequences, with approximately 24% observed a single time. The sequencing here drew on PBMCs, taken at surgery. Source of these receptors: a female donor with early-stage non-small cell lung cancer.

There are many counts of this clonotype. The chain links TRBV25-1 to TRBJ2-7, with TRBD1 matching 7 bases. CDR1 and CDR2 from the germline V gene are MGHDK and SYGVNS. J gave up 3 bases and V 5 bases, and 1 base lay outside the gene matches. This CDR3 spans 12 amino acids. The CDR3 protein is CASSRTGYEQYF. The CDR3, as DNA: TGTGCCAGCAGTCGGACAGGCTACGAGCAGTACTTC.

The chain links TRBV3-1 to TRBJ2-5, with 9 bases fitting TRBD2. V lost 7 bases, J lost 2 bases, and 17 bases stayed unmatched. The CDR3 loop spans 18 amino acids. The germline CDR1 and CDR2 sequences are LGHDT and YNNKEL (reference sequence). CDR3 amino acids: CASTHGTSHKVWQETQYF. CDR3 nucleotides: TGTGCCAGCACCCACGGGACTAGCCACAAGGTGTGGCAAGAGACCCAGTACTTC.

This clonotype came up a few times. The J gene is TRBJ2-7, the V gene TRBV7-9, with 8 positions matching TRBD1. The junction had 13 bases not matched to a gene; V was cut back by 1 base and J by 2 bases. The V gene's germline CDR1 is SEHNR and CDR2 FQNEAQ (reference sequence). The CDR3 spans 18 residues. The CDR3 DNA follows: TGTGCCAGCAGCTTAGGGTTTTATGTACAACAGGGGGCCTACGAGCAGTACTTC. The encoded protein is CASSLGFYVQQGAYEQYF.

V gene TRBV10-1 combines with J gene TRBJ2-1, with 11 positions matching TRBD2. V was clipped by 0 bases and J by 5 bases; unmatched bases: 6. Germline values: CDR1 WNHNN, CDR2 SYGVQD (reference sequence). The CDR3 sequence is 17 residues long. CDR3 sequence reads: CASSESVGLAVNNEQFF. The DNA of the CDR3 is TGCGCCAGCAGTGAGTCCGTGGGACTAGCGGTTAACAATGAGCAGTTCTTC.

This chain links TRBV7-2 with TRBJ2-3, with 10 bases matching TRBD2. CDR3 length equals 15 residues. V gave up 4 bases and J gave up 2 bases; unmatched junction bases: 3. The germline gives CDR1 SGHTA, CDR2 FQGNSA. Written as DNA, the CDR3 is TGTGCCAGCAGCTCTACTAGCGGGACCACAGATACGCAGTATTTT. Protein product: CASSSTSGTTDTQYF.

This chain uses TRBV12-3 or TRBV12-4 with TRBJ2-1; 8 nucleotides match TRBD2. This CDR3 is 17 amino acids long. Germline trimming cut 5 bases from V and 7 bases from J; bases unmatched to any gene: 16. CDR3 amino acids: CASSPPGGGRRKNEQFF. Written as DNA, the CDR3 is TGTGCCAGCAGTCCCCCAGGTGGCGGGAGGCGAAAGAATGAGCAGTTCTTC.

This chain uses TRBV5-4 with TRBJ2-7; maybe TRBD2 (5 bases). V was trimmed by 0 bases and J by 2 bases, leaving 12 bases between them. Germline CDR1 SGHNT, CDR2 YYREEE (reference sequence). The CDR3 loop spans 15 amino acids. The CDR3 coding sequence is TGTGCCAGCAGCTTGGTCTTGGAGGCGCCCTACGAGCAGTACTTC. Protein sequence: CASSLVLEAPYEQYF. The full variable domain, with the rest looked up from reference TRBV5-4 and TRBJ2-7, is ETGVTQSPTHLIKTRGQQVTLRCSSQSGHNTVSWYQQALGQGPQFIFQYYREEENGRGNFPPRFSGLQFPNYSSELNVNALELDDSALYLCASSLVLEAPYEQYFGPGTRLTVT.

This chain links TRBV5-4 with TRBJ2-2; 11 nucleotides match TRBD2. V shed 3 bases, J shed 6 bases, and the junction held 4 bases outside the gene matches. There are 15 residues in the CDR3. Per germline, CDR1 SGHNT and CDR2 YYREEE (reference sequence). CDR3 protein: CASSSISGRAGELFF. DNA of the CDR3: TGTGCCAGCAGCTCCATTAGCGGGAGGGCCGGGGAGCTGTTTTTT.

This clonotype came up a few times. This chain links TRBV12-3 or TRBV12-4 with TRBJ1-6; D is possibly TRBD1 (5 bases). V lost 7 bases and J lost 7, with 14 bases in between. The CDR3 loop spans 14 amino acids. Here the CDR3 DNA reads TGTGCCAGCACCTCTCCGGGACTCAATTCACCCCTCCACTTT. It is translated as CASTSPGLNSPLHF.

This clonotype is termed medium-sized. The chain employs TRBV20-1 and TRBJ2-3, with D perhaps TRBD1 (6 bases). The CDR3 runs to 14 residues. The germline gives CDR1 DFQATT, CDR2 SNEGSKA (reference sequence). V lost 5 bases and J 1 base, leaving 13 bases between the germline ends. CDR3 sequence reads: CSAGAGAGTDTQYF. The DNA for the CDR3 is TGCAGTGCTGGCGCAGGGGCCGGCACAGATACGCAGTATTTT.

The rearrangement uses TRBV5-1 and TRBJ2-7; 8 nucleotides line up with TRBD1. Trimming took 4 bases from V and 3 from J; bases not matched to a gene: 6. CDR3 length equals 14 residues. Germline V CDR1 and CDR2: SGHRS, YFSETQ. The CDR3 is CASSSTGGNYEQYF. The CDR3 nucleotides read TGCGCCAGCAGCAGTACAGGGGGGAACTACGAGCAGTACTTC.

This clonotype occurred many times. The chain combines TRBV28 with TRBJ1-2; 9 bases fit TRBD1. The germline V gene encodes CDR1 MDHEN and CDR2 SYDVKM. The CDR3 is made up of 15 amino acids. V lost 3 bases, J lost 4 bases, and 6 bases stayed unmatched. CDR3 in amino acids: CASSLGDRVTYGYTF. The CDR3 DNA reads as TGTGCCAGCAGTTTGGGGGACAGGGTCACCTATGGCTACACCTTC.

This clonotype has at least ten counts. The chain uses TRBV7-2 and TRBJ1-6; D call uncertain. V was clipped by 1 base and J by 6 bases, with 4 bases between them. CDR3 size: 13 residues. Germline loops: CDR1 SGHTA, CDR2 FQGNSA. CDR3 sequence (DNA): TGTGCCAGCAGCTTAGGGGCTAATTCACCCCTCCACTTT. This sequence encodes CASSLGANSPLHF.

This clonotype was counted only a few times. This chain uses TRBV6-6 with TRBJ2-2; perhaps D is TRBD1 or TRBD2 (5 bases each). The CDR3 totals 17 residues. CDR1 and CDR2 (germline): MNHNY, SVGAGI (reference sequence). V was cut by 0 bases and J by 0 bases, with 11 bases left in between. CDR3 residues: CASSYSRGTSNTGELFF. Written as DNA, the CDR3 is TGTGCCAGCAGTTACTCGAGAGGGACGTCGAACACCGGGGAGCTGTTTTTT.

This clonotype appeared a few times. CDR3 DNA: TGTGCCAGCAGCGTAGATCTAGCTCTCTACAATGAGCAGTTCTTC. This sequence encodes CASSVDLALYNEQFF. The J gene is TRBJ2-1, the V gene TRBV9, with D maybe TRBD2 (5 bases). The germline gives CDR1 SGDLS, CDR2 YYNGEE. Trimming cost V 0 bases and J 3 bases, with 10 bases left between them. The CDR3 covers 15 residues.

This clonotype occurred a few times. V is TRBV4-2 and J is TRBJ2-7, with 9 bases that match TRBD1. Germline loops: CDR1 LGHNA, CDR2 YNFKEQ. This CDR3 is built from 16 residues. Germline trimming cut 0 bases from V and 0 bases from J; bases unmatched to any gene: 3. For the CDR3, the DNA is TGTGCCAGCAGCCAAGAGGAGGGACAGGGCTCCTACGAGCAGTACTTC. Its protein product is CASSQEEGQGSYEQYF.

The gene calls are TRBV29-1 and TRBJ2-2; D not resolved. Germline CDR1 is SQVTM and CDR2 is ANQGSEA. The V gene lost 5 bases and the J gene lost 4 bases, with 5 bases spanning the gap. CDR3 length equals 11 residues. The CDR3 region has the DNA TGCAGCGTTCTACTCACCGGGGAGCTGTTTTTT. Translating gives CSVLLTGELFF.

CDR3 region: CSVIQGNTEAFF. CDR3 DNA sequence: TGCAGCGTGATACAGGGGAACACTGAAGCTTTCTTT. V and J are TRBV29-1 and TRBJ1-1, with D possibly TRBD1 on 6 matching bases. This CDR3 has 12 amino acids. V lost 6 bases and J lost 1, with 9 bases in between. Germline V gives CDR1 SQVTM, CDR2 ANQGSEA.

This clonotype is termed medium-sized (0.01 to 0.1%). The chain links TRBV5-1 to TRBJ2-7; the D is unclear. CDR3 length: 15 residues. Trimming took 0 bases from V and 4 from J, leaving 14 bases between them. Per germline, CDR1 SGHRS and CDR2 YFSETQ. CDR3 protein: CASSLESPLPYEQYF. CDR3 bases: TGCGCCAGCAGCTTGGAGTCTCCTCTCCCTTACGAGCAGTACTTC.

At least ten counts were recorded for this clonotype. The rearrangement joins TRBV6-2 or TRBV6-3 to TRBJ2-1, with D uncertain. V shed 0 bases and J shed 12 bases, with 12 bases lying between them. Germline CDR1 is MNHEY and CDR2 is SVGEGT. The CDR3 extends over 13 amino acids. CDR3 residues: CASSYSKVQLQFF. The CDR3, as DNA: TGTGCCAGCAGTTACTCGAAAGTACAGTTGCAGTTCTTC.

Note on this clonotype: A much larger clone is a single base away; this may be a read error. The chain couples TRBV6-1 to TRBJ2-1; TRBD1 or TRBD2 may be the D gene (5 bases each). The CDR3 extends over 15 amino acids. Germline V gene lookup returns CDR1 MNHNS and CDR2 SASEGT. CDR3: CASSEGETDYIEQFF. CDR3 coding DNA: TGTGCCAGCAGTGAAGGGGAGACAGACTACATTGAGCAGTTCTTC.

This clonotype has ten or more counts. This chain links TRBV4-1 with TRBJ2-2; 16 bases map to TRBD2. The V gene's germline CDR1 is MGHRA and CDR2 YSYEKL. Germline trimming cut 4 bases from V and 4 bases from J; bases unmatched to any gene: 12. The CDR3 loop spans 20 amino acids. CDR3 nucleotide sequence: TGCGCCAGCAGCCCGCTCCCGGGACTAGCGGGAGGGCGCTTCACCGGGGAGCTGTTTTTT. Its translation: CASSPLPGLAGGRFTGELFF.

This clonotype showed up many times. The chain joins TRBV20-1 to TRBJ1-5; the D is unclear. Germline V gene sequence: CDR1 DFQATT, CDR2 SNEGSKA (reference sequence). This CDR3 is built from 13 residues. The V gene lost 3 bases and the J gene lost 7 bases, with 13 bases spanning the gap. The chain's CDR3 is CSASVGMRQPQHF. Here the CDR3 DNA reads TGCAGTGCTAGTGTGGGAATGCGGCAGCCCCAGCATTTT.

This clonotype has more than one count but fewer than ten. The V gene is TRBV29-1, the J gene TRBJ1-1, with 8 bases lining up with TRBD1. This CDR3 has 13 amino acids. Germline CDR1 SQVTM, CDR2 ANQGSEA. The V segment lost 7 bases and the J segment 2 bases; nucleotides outside the gene matches: 6. The CDR3 nucleotides are TGCAGCGCCGCGACAGGGGTCAACACTGAAGCTTTCTTT. This encodes CSAATGVNTEAFF.

This clonotype came up a few times. The J gene is TRBJ1-5, the V gene TRBV9; D is unresolved. The V gene lost 0 bases and the J gene lost 6 bases, with 10 bases spanning the gap. CDR1 is SGDLS and CDR2 is YYNGEE in the germline V gene. The length of the CDR3 is 14 residues. CDR3 DNA: TGTGCCAGCAGCGTAGCCCCACTGGGTCAGCCCCAGCATTTT. It is translated as CASSVAPLGQPQHF.

This clonotype was detected only a few times. The chain employs TRBV20-1 and TRBJ1-4; 7 bases align to TRBD1. The CDR3 spans 12 residues. CDR1 DFQATT and CDR2 SNEGSKA come from the germline V gene (reference sequence). With 6 bases clipped from V and 3 bases from J, the junction kept 1 base outside the gene matches. CDR3 DNA: TGCAGTGCCGACAGGGCTAATGAAAAACTGTTTTTT. Residues: CSADRANEKLFF.

The chain carries TRBV12-3 or TRBV12-4 and TRBJ2-2; D gene unclear. The CDR3 runs 13 residues. With 1 base removed from V and 1 base from J, the gap between germline ends came to 1 base. CDR3 sequence reads: CASSLGNTGELFF. CDR3 in DNA: TGTGCCAGCAGTTTAGGGAACACCGGGGAGCTGTTTTTT.

This clonotype is categorized as medium-sized. The gene calls are TRBV3-1 and TRBJ2-3, with 12 bases that match TRBD2. V dropped 2 bases and J dropped 1; count of bases not matched to a gene: 4. Germline V lookup: CDR1 LGHDT, CDR2 YNNKEL (reference sequence). The CDR3 runs 17 residues. This CDR3 is CASSQPGTSGRTDTQYF. Here the CDR3 DNA reads TGTGCCAGCAGCCAACCTGGGACTAGCGGGCGCACAGATACGCAGTATTTT.

The V and J genes are TRBV5-4 and TRBJ2-3, with TRBD2 matching over 12 bases. The trim removed 5 bases at V and 4 bases at J, leaving 14 bases unmatched. This CDR3 comprises 18 residues. CDR1 is SGHNT and CDR2 is YYREEE in the germline V gene (reference sequence). CDR3 amino acids: CASSPPRLAGVGADTQYF. The CDR3 DNA is TGTGCCAGCAGTCCGCCACGACTAGCGGGAGTTGGCGCAGATACGCAGTATTTT.